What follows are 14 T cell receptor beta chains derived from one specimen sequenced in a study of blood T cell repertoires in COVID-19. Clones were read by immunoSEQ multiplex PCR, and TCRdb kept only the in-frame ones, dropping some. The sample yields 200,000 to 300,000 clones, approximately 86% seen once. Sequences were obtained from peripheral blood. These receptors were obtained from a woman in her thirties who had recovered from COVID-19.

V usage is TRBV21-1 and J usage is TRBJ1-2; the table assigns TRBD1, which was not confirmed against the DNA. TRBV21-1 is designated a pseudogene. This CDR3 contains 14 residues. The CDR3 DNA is TGTGCCAGCAGCCTATTGACAGGGGACTATGGCTACACCTTC. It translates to CASSLLTGDYGYTF.

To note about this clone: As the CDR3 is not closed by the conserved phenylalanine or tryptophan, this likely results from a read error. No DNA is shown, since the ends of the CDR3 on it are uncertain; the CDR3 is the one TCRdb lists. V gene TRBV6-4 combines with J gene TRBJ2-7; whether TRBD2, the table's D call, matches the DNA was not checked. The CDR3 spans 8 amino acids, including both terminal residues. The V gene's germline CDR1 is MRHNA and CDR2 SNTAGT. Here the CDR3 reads CASSLRRL.

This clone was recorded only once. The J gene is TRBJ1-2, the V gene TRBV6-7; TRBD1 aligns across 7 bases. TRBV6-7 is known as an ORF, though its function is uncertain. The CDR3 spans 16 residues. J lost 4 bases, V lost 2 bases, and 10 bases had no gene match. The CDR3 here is CASSYPEQGPFYGYTF. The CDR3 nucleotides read TGTGCCAGCAGTTACCCGGAACAGGGGCCCTTCTATGGCTACACCTTC.

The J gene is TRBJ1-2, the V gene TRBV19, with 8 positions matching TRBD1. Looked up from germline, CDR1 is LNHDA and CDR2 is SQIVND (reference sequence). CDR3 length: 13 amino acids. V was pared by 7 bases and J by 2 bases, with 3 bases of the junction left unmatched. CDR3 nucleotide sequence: TGTGCCAGTATTGCAGGGGGCAACTATGGCTACACCTTC. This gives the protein CASIAGGNYGYTF.

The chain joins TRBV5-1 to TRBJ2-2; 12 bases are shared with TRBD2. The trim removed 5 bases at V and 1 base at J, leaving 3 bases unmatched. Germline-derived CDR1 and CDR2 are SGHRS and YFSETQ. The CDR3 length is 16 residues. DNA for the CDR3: TGCGCCAGCAGTTTACTAGCGGGGGGGAACACCGGGGAGCTGTTTTTT. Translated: CASSLLAGGNTGELFF.

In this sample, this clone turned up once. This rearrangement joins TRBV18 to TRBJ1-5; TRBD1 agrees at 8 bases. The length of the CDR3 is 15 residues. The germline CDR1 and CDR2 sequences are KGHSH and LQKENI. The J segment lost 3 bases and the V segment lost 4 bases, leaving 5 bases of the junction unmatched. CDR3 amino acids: CASSLRQGNNQPQHF. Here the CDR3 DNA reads TGTGCCAGCTCACTTCGACAGGGGAACAATCAGCCCCAGCATTTT. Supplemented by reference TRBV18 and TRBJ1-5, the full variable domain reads NAGVMQNPRHLVRRRGQEARLRCSPMKGHSHVYWYRQLPEEGLKFMVYLQKENIIDESGMPKERFSAEFPKEGPSILRIQQVVRGDSAAYFCASSLRQGNNQPQHFGDGTRLSIL.

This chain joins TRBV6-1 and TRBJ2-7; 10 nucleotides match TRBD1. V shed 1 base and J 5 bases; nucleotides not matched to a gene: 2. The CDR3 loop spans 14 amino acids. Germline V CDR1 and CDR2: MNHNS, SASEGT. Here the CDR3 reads CASSEEGTGDEQYF. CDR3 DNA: TGTGCCAGCAGTGAAGAGGGGACAGGGGACGAGCAGTACTTC.

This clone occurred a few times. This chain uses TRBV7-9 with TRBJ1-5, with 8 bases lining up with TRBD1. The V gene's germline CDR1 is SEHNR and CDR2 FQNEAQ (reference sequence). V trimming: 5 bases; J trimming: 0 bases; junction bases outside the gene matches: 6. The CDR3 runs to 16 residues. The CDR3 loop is CASSKGGQGSNQPQHF. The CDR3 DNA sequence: TGTGCCAGCAGCAAGGGCGGACAGGGTAGCAATCAGCCCCAGCATTTT.

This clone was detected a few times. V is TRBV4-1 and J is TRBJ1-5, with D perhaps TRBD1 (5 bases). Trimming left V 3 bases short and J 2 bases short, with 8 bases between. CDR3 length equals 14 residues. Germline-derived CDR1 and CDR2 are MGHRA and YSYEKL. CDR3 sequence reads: CASSHQGGNQPQHF. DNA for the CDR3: TGCGCCAGCAGCCACCAAGGGGGCAATCAGCCCCAGCATTTT.

The CDR3, as DNA: TGTGCCAGCAGCGTAAACGGGCCTAGCGAATATGGAAACACCATATATTTT. Protein: CASSVNGPSEYGNTIYF. The V gene is TRBV9, the J gene TRBJ1-3; D ambiguous. Trimming shortened V by 1 base and J by 3 bases, and 17 bases separated the two germline ends. Germline V lookup: CDR1 SGDLS, CDR2 YYNGEE. The CDR3 totals 17 residues.

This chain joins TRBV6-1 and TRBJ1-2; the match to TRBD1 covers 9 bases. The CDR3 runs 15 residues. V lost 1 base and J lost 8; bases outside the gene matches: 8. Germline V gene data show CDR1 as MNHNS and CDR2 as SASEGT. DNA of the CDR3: TGTGCCAGCAGTGAAGGGACAGGGGATTCACGAGGCTACACCTTC. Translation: CASSEGTGDSRGYTF.

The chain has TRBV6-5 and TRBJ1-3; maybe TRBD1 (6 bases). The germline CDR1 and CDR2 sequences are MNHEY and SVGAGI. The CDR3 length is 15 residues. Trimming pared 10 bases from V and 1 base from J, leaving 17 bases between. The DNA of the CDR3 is TGTGCCACCCGACCCTCAGGGGTTTCTGGAAACACCATATATTTT. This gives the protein CATRPSGVSGNTIYF.

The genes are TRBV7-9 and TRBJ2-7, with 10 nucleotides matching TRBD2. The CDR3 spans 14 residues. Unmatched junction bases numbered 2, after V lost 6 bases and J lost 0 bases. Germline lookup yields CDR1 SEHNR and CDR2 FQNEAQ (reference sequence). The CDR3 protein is CASSRTSGSYEQYF. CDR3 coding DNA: TGTGCCAGCAGTCGGACTAGCGGCTCCTACGAGCAGTACTTC.

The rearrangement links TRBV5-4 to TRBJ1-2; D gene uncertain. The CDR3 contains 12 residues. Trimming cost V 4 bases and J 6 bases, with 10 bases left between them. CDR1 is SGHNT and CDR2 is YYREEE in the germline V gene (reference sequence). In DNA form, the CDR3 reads TGTGCCAGCAGCCGATCGGTAAATGGCTACACCTTC. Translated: CASSRSVNGYTF.